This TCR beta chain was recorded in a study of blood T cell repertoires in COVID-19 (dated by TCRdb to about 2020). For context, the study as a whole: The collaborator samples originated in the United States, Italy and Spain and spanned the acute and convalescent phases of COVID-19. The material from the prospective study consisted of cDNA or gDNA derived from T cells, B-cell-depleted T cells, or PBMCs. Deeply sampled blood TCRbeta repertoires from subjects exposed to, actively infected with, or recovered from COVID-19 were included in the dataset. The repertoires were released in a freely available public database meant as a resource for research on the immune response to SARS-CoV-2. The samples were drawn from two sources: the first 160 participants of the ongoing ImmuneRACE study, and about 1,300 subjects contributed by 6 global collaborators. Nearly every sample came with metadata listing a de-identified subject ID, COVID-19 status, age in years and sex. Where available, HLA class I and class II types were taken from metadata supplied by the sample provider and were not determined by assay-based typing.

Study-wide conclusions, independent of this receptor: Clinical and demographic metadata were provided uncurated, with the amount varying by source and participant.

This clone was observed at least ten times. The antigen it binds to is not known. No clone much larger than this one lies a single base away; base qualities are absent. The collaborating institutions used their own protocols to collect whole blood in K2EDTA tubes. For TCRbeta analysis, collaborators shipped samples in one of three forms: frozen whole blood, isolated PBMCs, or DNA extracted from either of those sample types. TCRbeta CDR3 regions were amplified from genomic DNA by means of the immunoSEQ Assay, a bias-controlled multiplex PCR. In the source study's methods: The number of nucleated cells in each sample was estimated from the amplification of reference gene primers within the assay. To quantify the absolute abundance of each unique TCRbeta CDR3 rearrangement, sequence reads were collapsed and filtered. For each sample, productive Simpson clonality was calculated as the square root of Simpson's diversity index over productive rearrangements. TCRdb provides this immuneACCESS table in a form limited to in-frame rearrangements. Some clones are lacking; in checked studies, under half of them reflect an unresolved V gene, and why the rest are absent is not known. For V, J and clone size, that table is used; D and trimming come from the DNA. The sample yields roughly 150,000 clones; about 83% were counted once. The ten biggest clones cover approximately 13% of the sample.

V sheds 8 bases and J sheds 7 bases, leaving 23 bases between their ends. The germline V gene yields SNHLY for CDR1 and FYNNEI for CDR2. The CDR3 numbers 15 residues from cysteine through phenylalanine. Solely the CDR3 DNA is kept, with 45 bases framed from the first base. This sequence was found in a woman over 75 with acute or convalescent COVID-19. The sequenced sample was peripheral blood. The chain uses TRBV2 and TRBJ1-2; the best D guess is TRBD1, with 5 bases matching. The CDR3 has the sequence CASGRNEGQGGGYTF. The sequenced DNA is TGTGCCAGCGGACGCAATGAGGGCCAGGGAGGTGGCTACACCTTC.